Below are 18 T cell receptor beta chains sequenced from a single sample in a study of response to subunit inactivated influenza vaccine. MiXCR, applied by TCRdb to the RT-PCR reads, yields one record per CDR3 protein. The profile shows around 470,000 distinct CDR3 sequences, around 7.9% of them singletons. This sample comprised PBMCs from blood, obtained less than 30 months after vaccination. The receptors stem from a man aged 50-75 years who received an inactivated influenza vaccine.

Remarks on this clonotype: One junction end does not reproduce the germline sequence, and a read error may be involved. The chain has TRBV28 and TRBJ1-2, with D tentatively TRBD1 (5 bases). Germline CDR1 and CDR2: MDHEN and SYDVKM. There are 13 residues in the CDR3. The CDR3 loop is CASREGLSYGYTF. The CDR3 region has the DNA TGCGCCAGCAGGGAGGGTCTCAGCTATGGCTACACCTTC.

The gene calls are TRBV2 and TRBJ1-1, with D uncertain. Germline V lookup: CDR1 SNHLY, CDR2 FYNNEI. Trimming cost V 2 bases and J 1 base, with 11 bases left between them. This CDR3 spans 15 amino acids. CDR3 sequence (DNA): TGTGCCAGCAGTGAAATCGGGCAGACGAACACTGAAGCTTTCTTT. It is translated as CASSEIGQTNTEAFF.

There are a few counts of this clonotype. The chain carries TRBV7-6 and TRBJ2-7; D unclear. CDR1 SGHVS and CDR2 FNYEAQ come from the germline V gene. The CDR3 extends over 14 amino acids. Trimming removed 0 bases from V and 0 bases from J, with 6 bases in between. The DNA for the CDR3 is TGTGCCAGCAGCTTAGCGGCGACCTCCTACGAGCAGTACTTC. Protein: CASSLAATSYEQYF.

The chain combines TRBV27 with TRBJ2-1; TRBD1 is a possible D gene (7 bases). This CDR3 contains 15 residues. With 0 bases removed from V and 9 bases from J, the gap between germline ends came to 15 bases. Per germline, CDR1 MNHEY and CDR2 SMNVEV (reference sequence). The CDR3, as DNA: TGTGCCAGCAGTTTATCCGGTCAGGGGGGTTTTGAGCAGTTCTTC. Translated: CASSLSGQGGFEQFF.

Many counts were recorded for this clonotype. The chain carries TRBV10-3 and TRBJ2-7, with TRBD2 matching over 9 bases. The germline V gene has CDR1 ENHRY and CDR2 SYGVKD. The CDR3 is 15 residues long. V trimming: 0 bases; J trimming: 6 bases; junction bases outside the gene matches: 6. The CDR3 here is CAISESPAGGGEQYF. The CDR3 DNA is TGTGCCATCAGTGAGTCTCCAGCGGGAGGTGGCGAGCAGTACTTC.

This clonotype was observed at least ten times. The chain has TRBV5-1 and TRBJ2-1; D not certain. V lost 0 bases, J lost 5 bases, and 9 bases lay in between. The CDR3 length is 14 residues. Germline CDR1 is SGHRS and CDR2 is YFSETQ. The CDR3 sequence: CASSLVVNDNEQFF. The CDR3 bases are TGCGCCAGCAGCTTGGTGGTGAATGACAATGAGCAGTTCTTC.

This clonotype was detected ten times or more. The gene calls are TRBV7-2 and TRBJ1-6, with unresolved D. This CDR3 comprises 12 residues. Germline V gene sequence: CDR1 SGHTA, CDR2 FQGNSA. V was shortened by 3 bases and J by 6 bases, with 3 bases between the two germline ends. The chain's CDR3 is CASSLRNSPLHF. CDR3 nucleotide sequence: TGTGCCAGCAGCTTGCGTAATTCACCCCTCCACTTT. Drawing the rest from reference TRBV7-2 and TRBJ1-6, the complete variable domain is GAGVSQSPSNKVTEKGKDVELRCDPISGHTALYWYRQSLGQGLEFLIYFQGNSAPDKSGLPSDRFSAERTGGSVSTLTIQRTQQEDSAVYLCASSLRNSPLHFGNGTRLTVT.

By its share, this clonotype is medium-sized. V usage is TRBV5-1 and J usage is TRBJ1-2; possibly TRBD1 for D (5 bases). This CDR3 has 14 residues. Trimming pared 0 bases from V and 6 bases from J, leaving 12 bases between. CDR1 and CDR2 (germline): SGHRS, YFSETQ. DNA for the CDR3: TGCGCCAGCAGCTTGGAAGCAGGGATCCATGGCTACACCTTC. It encodes CASSLEAGIHGYTF.

The genes are TRBV28 and TRBJ2-7; 7 bases map to TRBD1. V gave up 4 bases and J gave up 1 base; unmatched junction bases: 10. From germline, CDR1 is MDHEN and CDR2 SYDVKM. This CDR3 comprises 16 residues. In DNA form, the CDR3 reads TGTGCCAGCAGTTCCCCGGACAGGCTAATATCCTACGAGCAGTACTTC. Its protein product is CASSSPDRLISYEQYF.

This clonotype was found a few times. V is TRBV28 and J is TRBJ2-7; 10 nucleotides match TRBD2. V lost 7 bases and J lost 0; bases outside the gene matches: 6. CDR1 and CDR2 (germline): MDHEN, SYDVKM. This CDR3 has 15 residues. CDR3 nucleotides: TGTGCCAGCACACTAGCGGGACCGGCCTCCTACGAGCAGTACTTC. This codes for CASTLAGPASYEQYF. Full variable domain (missing parts from reference TRBV28 and TRBJ2-7): DVKVTQSSRYLVKRTGEKVFLECVQDMDHENMFWYRQDPGLGLRLIYFSYDVKMKEKGDIPEGYSVSREKKERFSLILESASTNQTSMYLCASTLAGPASYEQYFGPGTRLTVT.

This clonotype has ten or more counts. The chain is built from TRBV7-9 and TRBJ2-4; 8 positions match TRBD2. Per germline, CDR1 SEHNR and CDR2 FQNEAQ (reference sequence). This CDR3 region has 16 residues. The J segment lost 3 bases and the V segment lost 4 bases, leaving 8 bases of the junction unmatched. Here the CDR3 DNA reads TGTGCCAGCAGCTCGGCGGGGGGCCCCGGCAAAAACATTCAGTACTTC. Its translation is CASSSAGGPGKNIQYF.

This clonotype has just a few counts. V usage is TRBV7-6 and J usage is TRBJ2-5, with a weak D call TRBD2 (5 bases). This CDR3 is built from 16 residues. Trimming shortened V by 1 base and J by 2 bases, and 14 bases separated the two germline ends. Germline V gives CDR1 SGHVS, CDR2 FNYEAQ. The chain's CDR3 is CASSLGAAVLQETQYF. DNA for the CDR3: TGTGCCAGCAGCTTAGGAGCAGCGGTCTTGCAAGAGACCCAGTACTTC.

This chain connects TRBV18 to TRBJ2-3, with 7 bases matching TRBD2. Looked up from germline, CDR1 is KGHSH and CDR2 is LQKENI. This CDR3 is 16 amino acids long. With 4 bases clipped from V and 2 bases from J, the junction kept 9 bases outside the gene matches. The CDR3 nucleotides are TGTGCCAGCTCACTGAGTCTAGCGGAGACCACAGATACGCAGTATTTT. Translation: CASSLSLAETTDTQYF.

This clonotype was counted many times. The genes are TRBV29-1 and TRBJ2-7; D may correspond to TRBD1 or TRBD2 (5 bases each). The CDR3 contains 14 residues. Per germline, CDR1 SQVTM and CDR2 ANQGSEA. Trimming removed 1 base from V and 5 bases from J, with 15 bases in between. The CDR3 loop reads CSVEGGKGLHEQYF. As DNA, the CDR3 is TGCAGCGTTGAAGGGGGGAAGGGCTTACACGAGCAGTACTTC.

The sample holds a few counts of this clonotype. The rearrangement joins TRBV20-1 to TRBJ2-7, with D hard to call. CDR3 length equals 13 residues. Trimming removed 5 bases from V and 1 base from J, with 12 bases in between. Germline CDR1 is DFQATT and CDR2 is SNEGSKA (reference sequence). Here the CDR3 reads CSASVLASYEQYF. The DNA for the CDR3 is TGCAGTGCTTCCGTTCTCGCTTCCTACGAGCAGTACTTC.

This clonotype was recorded many times. The rearrangement uses TRBV12-3 or TRBV12-4 and TRBJ2-7; D could derive from TRBD1 or TRBD2 (5 bases each). V was cut by 3 bases and J by 7 bases, with 16 bases left in between. This CDR3 comprises 14 residues. CDR3 coding DNA: TGTGCCAGCAGTTTGGGGCGGACTTGGGGTGAGCAGTACTTC. Protein product: CASSLGRTWGEQYF.

The table lists this clonotype with many counts. The rearrangement uses TRBV7-9 and TRBJ2-1; TRBD1 matches 9 bases. After removal of 3 bases from V and 9 bases from J, the junction contained 6 bases not matched to a gene. The CDR3 consists of 14 residues. CDR1 is SEHNR and CDR2 is FQNEAQ in the germline V gene (reference sequence). The CDR3 DNA reads TGTGCCAGCAGCTTGCCGGGACAGGGAGGTGAGCAGTTCTTC. As protein: CASSLPGQGGEQFF.

This clonotype was counted between two and nine times. J is TRBJ1-6 and V is TRBV6-5; D is perhaps TRBD1 (5 bases). V dropped 3 bases and J dropped 1 base, with 10 bases sitting between them. The germline V gene has CDR1 MNHEY and CDR2 SVGAGI. The CDR3 extends over 16 amino acids. DNA for the CDR3: TGTGCCAGCAGTTATGGGGGGATATCCTATAATTCACCCCTCCACTTT. It yields the protein CASSYGGISYNSPLHF.